Presented here are 9 T cell receptor beta chains from one specimen sequenced in a study of T cells in Graves' hyperthyroidism and ophthalmopathy. RNA transcripts were the template for amplifying TCR beta CDR3 regions. First-round RT-PCR of the TCR CDR3 relied on the HTBI primer set. TCRdb ran MiXCR on the multiplex PCR reads and lists one entry per CDR3 protein. This table holds 300,000 to 450,000 distinct CDR3 sequences, 15% found once. The sample was blood. The receptors shown here come from a woman in her thirties with Graves' hyperthyroidism.

This clonotype occurred a few times. The V and J genes are TRBV12-3 or TRBV12-4 and TRBJ1-5; D unclear. Trimming left V 10 bases short and J 9 bases short, with 22 bases between. The CDR3 sequence is 14 residues long. In DNA, the CDR3 is TGTGCCACCGTGAGGCAGGAGGTCGTGAGGCCCCAGCATTTT. Its translation: CATVRQEVVRPQHF.

This clonotype was counted many times. The CDR3 loop reads CASSLHRTGVRDNEQFF. CDR3 coding DNA: TGTGCCAGCAGCTTACATCGGACCGGCGTGCGGGACAATGAGCAGTTCTTC. This sequence joins TRBV7-8 and TRBJ2-1; possibly TRBD2 for D (5 bases). The length of the CDR3 is 17 residues. The germline V and J ends were trimmed by 2 bases and 5 bases, with 19 bases remaining between them. Germline V CDR1 and CDR2: SGHVS, FQNEAQ. The full variable domain, with the rest looked up from reference TRBV7-8 and TRBJ2-1, is GAGVSQSPRYKVAKRGQDVALRCDPISGHVSLFWYQQALGQGPEFLTYFQNEAQLDKSGLPSDRFFAERPEGSVSTLKIQRTQQEDSAVYLCASSLHRTGVRDNEQFFGPGTRLTVL.

The sample holds many counts of this clonotype. V usage is TRBV20-1 and J usage is TRBJ2-1; D remains ambiguous. Germline CDR1 and CDR2: DFQATT and SNEGSKA (reference sequence). The CDR3 extends over 12 amino acids. The V gene lost 5 bases and the J gene lost 3 bases, with 8 bases spanning the gap. The CDR3 nucleotides are TGCAGTGCTCAGAGCAGCTACAATGAGCAGTTCTTC. Its translation is CSAQSSYNEQFF.

The chain joins TRBV29-1 to TRBJ2-1; possible D gene TRBD2, 5 bases. The V end was cut by 4 bases, the J end by 3 bases, with 19 bases between. CDR1 SQVTM and CDR2 ANQGSEA come from the germline V gene. CDR3 length equals 16 residues. The CDR3 is CSVVEADTGVYNEQFF. CDR3 sequence (DNA): TGCAGCGTTGTTGAAGCAGACACCGGGGTCTACAATGAGCAGTTCTTC.

The gene calls are TRBV5-1 and TRBJ2-2, with TRBD2 identical over 10 bases. The CDR3 totals 16 residues. Germline V gene lookup returns CDR1 SGHRS and CDR2 YFSETQ. V dropped 4 bases and J dropped 1; count of bases not matched to a gene: 4. The CDR3 sequence: CASSASSGRNTGELFF. CDR3 nucleotides: TGCGCCAGCAGCGCCTCTAGCGGGAGGAACACCGGGGAGCTGTTTTTT.

This clonotype was observed many times. V and J are TRBV5-1 and TRBJ2-1, with 13 bases that match TRBD2. V dropped 4 bases and J dropped 8; count of bases not matched to a gene: 6. The germline V gene encodes CDR1 SGHRS and CDR2 YFSETQ. The CDR3 contains 15 residues. The CDR3 sequence: CASSTGTSGNHEQFF. The CDR3 DNA reads as TGCGCCAGCAGCACCGGGACTAGCGGGAACCATGAGCAGTTCTTC.

The genes are TRBV7-8 and TRBJ1-5; possibly TRBD1 for D (5 bases). The V end lost 4 bases, the J end lost 0 bases, and 10 bases lay between the germline ends. From germline, CDR1 is SGHVS and CDR2 FQNEAQ. The CDR3 is made up of 15 amino acids. The CDR3 region is CASSSQGNSNQPQHF. The DNA for the CDR3 is TGTGCCAGCAGCTCGCAGGGAAATAGCAATCAGCCCCAGCATTTT.

There are a few counts of this clonotype. The chain joins TRBV6-1 to TRBJ2-1, with 12 nucleotides matching TRBD2. The CDR3 extends over 14 amino acids. Per germline, CDR1 MNHNS and CDR2 SASEGT. Unmatched junction bases numbered 3, after V lost 7 bases and J lost 5 bases. In nucleotides, the CDR3 is TGTGCCAGCATTGCTAGCGGGAGGGACAATGAGCAGTTCTTC. Translating gives CASIASGRDNEQFF.

This clonotype was counted between two and nine times. This chain links TRBV5-6 with TRBJ1-1, with D unclear. CDR3 length: 13 amino acids. Germline loops: CDR1 SGHDT, CDR2 YYEEEE. Trimming shortened V by 4 bases and J by 1 base, and 8 bases separated the two germline ends. The CDR3 spells CASSPIGNTEAFF. The CDR3 nucleotides are TGTGCCAGCAGCCCTATTGGGAACACTGAAGCTTTCTTT.